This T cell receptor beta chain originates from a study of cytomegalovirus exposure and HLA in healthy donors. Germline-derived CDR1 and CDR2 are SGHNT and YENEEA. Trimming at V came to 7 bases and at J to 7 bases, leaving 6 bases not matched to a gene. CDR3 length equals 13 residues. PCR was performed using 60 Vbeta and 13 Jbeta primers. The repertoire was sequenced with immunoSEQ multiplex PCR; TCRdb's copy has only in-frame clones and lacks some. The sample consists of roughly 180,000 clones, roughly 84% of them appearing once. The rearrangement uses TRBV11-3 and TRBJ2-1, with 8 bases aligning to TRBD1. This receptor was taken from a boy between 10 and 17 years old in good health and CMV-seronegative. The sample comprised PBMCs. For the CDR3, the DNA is TGTGCCAGCAAAGGGACAGGAGGAAATGAGCAGTTCTTC. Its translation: CASKGTGGNEQFF. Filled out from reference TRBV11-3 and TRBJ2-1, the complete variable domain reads EAGVVQSPRYKIIEKKQPVAFWCNPISGHNTLYWYLQNLGQGPELLIRYENEEAVDDSQLPKDRFSAERLKGVDSTLKIQPAELGDSAVYLCASKGTGGNEQFFGPGTRLTVL.